This section outlines one T cell receptor beta chain sequence together with its context. This clone has a single count. Its specific antigen is unknown. No per-base quality is available; no much larger clone lies one base away. TCRbeta CDR3 regions were amplified from genomic DNA using the immunoSEQ Assay, a bias-controlled multiplex PCR. Regarding the original processing steps: The number of nucleated cells in each sample was estimated by amplification of reference gene primers within the assay. To quantify the absolute abundance of each unique TCRbeta CDR3 rearrangement, sequence reads were collapsed and filtered. For each sample, productive Simpson clonality was calculated by taking the square root of Simpson's diversity index across productive rearrangements. TCRdb stores this immuneACCESS table with in-frame sequences only. Part of the clones is absent; in the studies checked, under half of the shortfall reflects unresolved V genes, and no reason is known for the rest. The V and J calls and clone size were taken over from that table, and D and trimming were inferred from the DNA. The sample yields around 300,000 clones; roughly nine tenths were counted once. The top ten hold roughly 2.3% of the sample.

One collaborating source in Seattle enrolled patients while the patients were actively infected and followed the patients over time throughout the course of disease. Each collaborating institution followed its own protocols to collect whole blood in K2EDTA tubes. For TCRbeta analysis, collaborators shipped samples as frozen whole blood, isolated PBMCs, or DNA extracted from either of those sample types. The data belong to a study of blood T cell repertoires in COVID-19 (dated by TCRdb to the early 2020s). For the study in its entirety: The collaborator samples originated in the United States, Italy and Spain and spanned the acute and convalescent phases of COVID-19. The material from the prospective study consisted of cDNA or gDNA derived from T cells, B-cell-depleted T cells, or PBMCs. Subjects who had been exposed to COVID-19, were actively infected with it, or had recovered from it provided the deeply sampled blood TCRbeta repertoires that made up the dataset. The repertoires were made available in a free public database intended to serve as a resource for research on the immune response to SARS-CoV-2. The samples were drawn from two sources: the first 160 participants of the ongoing ImmuneRACE study, and 1,000 to 1,500 subjects contributed by 6 global collaborators. Sample metadata almost always included a de-identified subject ID, COVID-19 status, age in years and sex. HLA class I and class II types, where available, came from metadata supplied by the sample provider rather than from assay-based typing.

From its cysteine to its phenylalanine, the CDR3 spans 16 amino acids. The entry retains the CDR3 DNA only, 48 bases that are in frame from base 1. Taken from the germline V gene, the CDR1 and CDR2 loops are MGHDK and SYGVNS. V and J are trimmed by 6 bases and 7 bases, and the gene matches miss 11 bases of the junction. The paper as a whole reports these results and caveats: The amount of clinical and demographic metadata varied by source and participant and was provided uncurated.

The chain was built from TRBV25-1 and TRBJ2-1; 11 bases in the middle match TRBD2. This receptor was taken from a woman aged 25 to 39 with COVID-19, enrolled during active disease. Sequenced sample: peripheral blood. The DNA is as follows: TGTGCCAGCAGCTCCGGCGGGACTAGCGGCCGAAATGAGCAGTTCTTC. Its protein reads: CASSSGGTSGRNEQFF.